Only a few counts were recorded for the clone carrying this TCR beta chain. The table came from immunoSEQ multiplex PCR; TCRdb's copy has only in-frame clones and leaves some out. The table shows about 50,000 clones, with less than 90% occurring only once. These data are taken from a study of siplizumab effects on memory and regulatory T cells. Where a few donor pairs were concerned, the unstimulated naive, memory, effector memory and TEMRA subsets underwent sequencing. This CDR3 is built from 13 residues. V dropped 2 bases and J dropped 2 bases, with 8 bases sitting between them. The germline V gene has CDR1 SGHRS and CDR2 YFSETQ.

The chain combines TRBV5-1 with TRBJ2-7, with no clear D. The source material was naive CD8+ T cells sorted from blood. This receptor was taken from a human donor in good health. The CDR3 coding sequence is TGCGCCAGCAGCTTTGGTCCCGCCTACGAGCAGTACTTC. This translates into CASSFGPAYEQYF.